A single sample gave rise to the 27 T cell receptor beta chains below, sequenced in a study of blood T cell repertoires in COVID-19 (dated by TCRdb to 2018 to 2020). Library creation used the immunoSEQ multiplex PCR assay. This immuneACCESS table, as held by TCRdb, lists in-frame sequences with V and J called but not all clones. Of the missing ones, under half trace to an unresolved V gene in checked studies; the others have no known cause. For this sample the table gives roughly 53,000 clones, of which about 70% were detected only once. 22% of the sample is held by the ten biggest clonotypes. Sequenced material: peripheral blood. Receptors originate from a man in his forties or fifties with active or convalescent COVID-19.

The J gene is TRBJ1-2, the V gene TRBV3-1 (or the pseudogene TRBV3-2); D may be TRBD1 (6 bases). With 1 base removed from V and 4 bases from J, the gap between germline ends came to 13 bases. The CDR3 is 15 amino acids. Germline V lookup: CDR1 LGHDT, CDR2 YNNKEL (reference sequence). CDR3 protein: CASSQGTAAGYGYTF. CDR3 sequence (DNA): TGTGCCAGCAGCCAAGGGACAGCCGCCGGCTATGGCTACACCTTC.

CDR3 in DNA: TGCGCCAGCAGCCCGGGACTAGCGGGAGTCGGGGAGCTGTTTTTT. It translates to CASSPGLAGVGELFF. The V call is TRBV5-1, the J call TRBJ2-2, with 14 bases matching TRBD2. Germline-derived CDR1 and CDR2 are SGHRS and YFSETQ. The V segment lost 4 bases and the J segment 7 bases; nucleotides outside the gene matches: 3. The CDR3 runs 15 residues.

This chain connects TRBV6-4 to TRBJ2-1, with 9 bases that match TRBD1. With V trimmed by 4 bases and J by 8 bases, 9 bases remained unmatched. The CDR3 is 15 amino acids. Germline V lookup: CDR1 MRHNA, CDR2 SNTAGT. The CDR3 nucleotides read TGTGCCAGCAGTGTGGAGGGGACAGGGACTCATGAGCAGTTCTTC. Translated, it gives CASSVEGTGTHEQFF.

The chain has TRBV19 and TRBJ2-2; 7 bases are a match to TRBD2. This CDR3 has 16 amino acids. The V segment lost 7 bases and the J segment 1 base; nucleotides outside the gene matches: 9. Germline lookup yields CDR1 LNHDA and CDR2 SQIVND (reference sequence). CDR3 amino acids: CASTFKTGGNTGELFF. For the CDR3, the DNA is TGTGCCAGTACTTTCAAGACGGGGGGGAACACCGGGGAGCTGTTTTTT.

The chain joins TRBV11-3 to TRBJ2-1; no clear D. Trimming removed 0 bases at V and 5 bases at J, with 8 bases between. Germline V lookup: CDR1 SGHNT, CDR2 YENEEA. This CDR3 region has 14 residues. This chain's CDR3 is CASSLDSPNNEQFF. As DNA, the CDR3 is TGTGCCAGCAGCTTAGATTCCCCAAACAATGAGCAGTTCTTC. Filled out from reference TRBV11-3 and TRBJ2-1, the complete variable domain reads EAGVVQSPRYKIIEKKQPVAFWCNPISGHNTLYWYLQNLGQGPELLIRYENEEAVDDSQLPKDRFSAERLKGVDSTLKIQPAELGDSAVYLCASSLDSPNNEQFFGPGTRLTVL.

The chain recombines TRBV11-2 with TRBJ2-7; the match to TRBD1 covers 7 bases. The CDR3 has 16 residues. With V trimmed by 4 bases and J by 2 bases, 11 bases remained unmatched. The germline CDR1 and CDR2 sequences are SGHAT and FQNNGV. CDR3: CASSSTDREITYEQYF. CDR3 sequence (DNA): TGTGCCAGCAGCTCCACCGACAGGGAGATAACCTACGAGCAGTACTTC.

The chain couples TRBV28 to TRBJ2-7; 9 nucleotides match TRBD1. V was pared by 6 bases and J by 4 bases, with 16 bases of the junction left unmatched. The CDR3 runs 17 residues. Germline assignment: CDR1 MDHEN and CDR2 SYDVKM. CDR3 region: CASSPVVSTGGGYEQYF. The CDR3 DNA is TGTGCCAGCAGCCCCGTCGTTTCAACAGGGGGCGGATACGAGCAGTACTTC.

This clone was detected only once. CDR3 coding DNA: TGTGCCAGCAGCTCGGGACTAGCGGGAGGGTCTGAGCAGTTCTTC. Translated: CASSSGLAGGSEQFF. The gene calls are TRBV11-3 and TRBJ2-1; 16 bases are shared with TRBD2. V was clipped by 4 bases and J by 9 bases; unmatched bases: 3. This CDR3 is built from 15 residues. From germline, CDR1 is SGHNT and CDR2 YENEEA.

This clone has a single count. V gene TRBV7-3 combines with J gene TRBJ2-7; D is perhaps TRBD2 (5 bases). The CDR3 length is 13 residues. The germline CDR1 and CDR2 sequences are SGHTA and FQGTGA. The germline V and J ends were trimmed by 5 bases and 4 bases, with 12 bases remaining between them. CDR3 nucleotide sequence: TGTGCCAGCAGCCTCGCAGCGGAGTACGAGCAGTACTTC. Protein sequence: CASSLAAEYEQYF.

This clone was found once. The chain combines TRBV6-5 with TRBJ1-1, with 7 bases matching TRBD1. V lost 2 bases and J lost 6; bases outside the gene matches: 6. Germline loops: CDR1 MNHEY, CDR2 SVGAGI. The CDR3 consists of 14 residues. The CDR3: CASSYRQGGAEAFF. CDR3 DNA sequence: TGTGCCAGCAGTTACCGACAGGGTGGAGCTGAAGCTTTCTTT.

This chain joins TRBV11-1 and TRBJ1-2, with 9 bases aligning to TRBD1. CDR3 length: 16 residues. Germline V lookup: CDR1 SGHAT, CDR2 FQDESV (reference sequence). V shed 3 bases, J shed 7 bases, and the junction held 12 bases outside the gene matches. This CDR3 reads CASSFTGTGIFSGYTF. The CDR3 DNA is TGTGCCAGCAGCTTCACCGGGACAGGGATTTTTTCTGGCTACACCTTC.

The gene calls are TRBV3-1 (or the pseudogene TRBV3-2) and TRBJ1-3; 9 bases align to TRBD1. The trim removed 5 bases at V and 3 bases at J, leaving 5 bases unmatched. CDR3 length equals 15 residues. Germline CDR1 LGHDT, CDR2 YNNKEL (reference sequence). The CDR3 DNA sequence: TGTGCCAGCAGCTATACGACAGGGGGTGGAAACACCATATATTTT. Translating it yields CASSYTTGGGNTIYF.

On this clone itself: A junction end diverges from the germline sequence, so it may reflect a read error. V usage is TRBV6-5 and J usage is TRBJ2-7; D ambiguous. CDR1 is MNHEY, CDR2 SVGAGI, per germline. This CDR3 is 11 amino acids long. CDR3: CASSSRNLRIF. The CDR3 DNA follows: TGTGCCAGCAGTTCTCGAAATTTGAGGATTTTC.

The chain uses TRBV4-1 and TRBJ2-3; TRBD2 matches at 8 bases. Germline CDR1 is MGHRA and CDR2 is YSYEKL. The CDR3 consists of 16 residues. V trimming: 0 bases; J trimming: 4 bases; junction bases outside the gene matches: 6. DNA for the CDR3: TGCGCCAGCAGCCAAGAGGGGACTAGTTGGGCAGATACGCAGTATTTT. It codes for CASSQEGTSWADTQYF.

The chain is built from TRBV7-2 and TRBJ2-1, with a tentative D call TRBD2 (5 bases). V was shortened by 4 bases and J by 0 bases, with 10 bases between the two germline ends. The CDR3 is 15 amino acids. In germline, CDR1 is SGHTA, CDR2 FQGNSA. The CDR3 DNA reads TGTGCCAGCAGCTCCTCGGGGATCTCCTACAATGAGCAGTTCTTC. It translates to CASSSSGISYNEQFF.

The chain couples TRBV4-1 to TRBJ1-1, with unresolved D. V lost 4 bases, J lost 5 bases, and 17 bases lay in between. The CDR3 covers 15 residues. Germline V CDR1 and CDR2: MGHRA, YSYEKL. This CDR3 is CASSRPTRVGTEAFF. DNA for the CDR3: TGCGCCAGCAGCCGACCCACGAGGGTAGGGACTGAAGCTTTCTTT.

The J gene is TRBJ2-3, the V gene TRBV11-2; D is unresolved. The CDR3 has 13 residues. In germline, CDR1 is SGHAT, CDR2 FQNNGV. Trimming removed 5 bases from V and 5 bases from J, with 11 bases in between. This CDR3 is CASSPPVLDTQYF. The CDR3 DNA is TGTGCCAGCAGCCCCCCGGTTCTAGATACGCAGTATTTT.

The chain combines TRBV14 with TRBJ2-3; 11 bases are shared with TRBD2. Trimming at V came to 1 base and at J to 4 bases, leaving 4 bases not matched to a gene. This CDR3 comprises 16 residues. CDR1 and CDR2 (germline): SGHDN, FVKESK. CDR3 sequence (DNA): TGTGCCAGCAGCCAAGGACTAGCGGGATGGTCAGATACGCAGTATTTT. Protein sequence: CASSQGLAGWSDTQYF.

This clone was seen once. The chain links TRBV7-5 to TRBJ1-1. TRBV7-5 is given as a pseudogene. This CDR3 region has 15 residues. The CDR3 DNA is TGTGTCAGAAGCTTAGGTCCCCCCCCGAGCACTGAAGCTTTCTTT. Encoded protein: CVRSLGPPPSTEAFF.

The chain couples TRBV29-1 to TRBJ2-3; TRBD1 matches at 7 bases. V trimming: 5 bases; J trimming: 5 bases; junction bases outside the gene matches: 4. CDR3 length: 12 residues. Germline lookup yields CDR1 SQVTM and CDR2 ANQGSEA. The CDR3 DNA follows: TGCAGCGTTTCACAGGGGAGAGATACGCAGTATTTT. It codes for CSVSQGRDTQYF.

J is TRBJ2-2 and V is TRBV5-4, with TRBD2 as a possible D gene (6 bases). Germline V gene data show CDR1 as SGHNT and CDR2 as YYREEE (reference sequence). CDR3 length: 14 residues. V was trimmed by 0 bases and J by 4 bases, leaving 7 bases between them. The CDR3 is CASSLAGVTGELFF. The CDR3 DNA follows: TGTGCCAGCAGCTTGGCGGGGGTCACCGGGGAGCTGTTTTTT.

This chain uses TRBV5-1 with TRBJ2-3; tentative D call: TRBD2 (5 bases). Germline V gene lookup returns CDR1 SGHRS and CDR2 YFSETQ. This CDR3 is 16 amino acids long. Trimming cost V 6 bases and J 2 bases, with 19 bases left between them. The CDR3 loop is CASNPARDQYTDTQYF. The CDR3 DNA follows: TGCGCCAGCAACCCCGCACGGGATCAATACACAGATACGCAGTATTTT. The full variable domain, completed using reference TRBV5-1 and TRBJ2-3, is KAGVTQTPRYLIKTRGQQVTLSCSPISGHRSVSWYQQTPGQGLQFLFEYFSETQRNKGNFPGRFSGRQFSNSRSEMNVSTLELGDSALYLCASNPARDQYTDTQYFGPGTRLTVL.

The chain recombines TRBV3-1 (or the pseudogene TRBV3-2) with TRBJ1-2; no firm D call. The CDR3 consists of 14 residues. CDR1 and CDR2 from the germline V gene are LGHDT and YNNKEL (reference sequence). With 1 base removed from V and 0 bases from J, the gap between germline ends came to 6 bases. The CDR3 is CASSQAVSNYGYTF. As DNA, the CDR3 is TGTGCCAGCAGCCAAGCCGTCTCTAACTATGGCTACACCTTC.

This clone was detected once. This rearrangement joins TRBV18 to TRBJ2-1; tentatively, D is TRBD2 (6 bases). Germline-derived CDR1 and CDR2 are KGHSH and LQKENI. Trimming pared 6 bases from V and 6 bases from J, leaving 12 bases between. The CDR3 spans 13 residues. The CDR3 loop is CASSATSTNEQFF. In DNA form, the CDR3 reads TGTGCCAGCTCCGCCACTAGCACCAATGAGCAGTTCTTC.

The V gene is TRBV5-6, the J gene TRBJ2-4, with a tentative D call TRBD2 (7 bases). Looked up from germline, CDR1 is SGHDT and CDR2 is YYEEEE. The CDR3 runs 15 residues. The V gene lost 3 bases and the J gene lost 3 bases, with 13 bases spanning the gap. CDR3 loop: CASSSGGSFKNIQYF. CDR3 coding DNA: TGTGCCAGCAGCTCGGGGGGCAGTTTCAAAAACATTCAGTACTTC.

The V and J genes are TRBV12-3 or TRBV12-4 and TRBJ2-3; no definite D call. The CDR3 loop spans 11 amino acids. Trimming took off 3 bases at V and 4 bases at J, with 2 bases between the two ends. DNA of the CDR3: TGTGCCAGCAGTTTCGCAGATACGCAGTATTTT. This sequence encodes CASSFADTQYF.

This chain uses TRBV3-1 (or the pseudogene TRBV3-2) with TRBJ1-2; no firm D call. Trimming stripped 5 bases from V and 0 bases from J, with 7 bases between. The CDR3 is 13 amino acids. CDR1 LGHDT and CDR2 YNNKEL come from the germline V gene (reference sequence). Here the CDR3 DNA reads TGTGCCAGCAGCGGGAGGACTAACTATGGCTACACCTTC. Residues: CASSGRTNYGYTF.